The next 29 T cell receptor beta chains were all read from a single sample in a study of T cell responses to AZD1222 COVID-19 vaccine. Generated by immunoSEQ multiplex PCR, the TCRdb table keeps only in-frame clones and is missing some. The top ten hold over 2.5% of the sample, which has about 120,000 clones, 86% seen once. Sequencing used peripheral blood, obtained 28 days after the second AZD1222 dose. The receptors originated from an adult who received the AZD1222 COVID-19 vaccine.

CDR3 DNA sequence: TGTGCCAGCAGCCCGTCGACAGGGTCGGAACAGCCCCAGCATTTT. Its protein is CASSPSTGSEQPQHF. The J gene is TRBJ1-5, the V gene TRBV7-2; 7 bases agree with TRBD1. V was clipped by 5 bases and J by 7 bases; unmatched bases: 11. The CDR3 is made up of 15 amino acids. Looked up from germline, CDR1 is SGHTA and CDR2 is FQGNSA.

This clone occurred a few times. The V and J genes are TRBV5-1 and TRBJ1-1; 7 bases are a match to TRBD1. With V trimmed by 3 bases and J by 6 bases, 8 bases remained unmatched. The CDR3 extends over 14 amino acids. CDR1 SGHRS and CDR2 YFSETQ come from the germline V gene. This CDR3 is CASSSTGDYSEAFF. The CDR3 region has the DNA TGCGCCAGCAGCTCCACAGGGGATTACTCTGAAGCTTTCTTT.

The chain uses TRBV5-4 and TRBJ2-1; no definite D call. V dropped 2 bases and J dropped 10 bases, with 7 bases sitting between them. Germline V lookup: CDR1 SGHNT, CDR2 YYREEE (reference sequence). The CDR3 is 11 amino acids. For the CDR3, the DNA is TGTGCCAGCAGCTTTGATTTAGAGCAGTTCTTC. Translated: CASSFDLEQFF.

CDR3 DNA: TGTGCCAGTAGCCAGGGGGGGACTAGCACAGATACGCAGTATTTT. It yields the protein CASSQGGTSTDTQYF. The rearrangement uses TRBV19 and TRBJ2-3; D might be TRBD1 or TRBD2, each matching 7 bases. CDR1 and CDR2 (germline): LNHDA, SQIVND (reference sequence). V shed 6 bases and J shed 0 bases, with 13 bases lying between them. The length of the CDR3 is 15 residues.

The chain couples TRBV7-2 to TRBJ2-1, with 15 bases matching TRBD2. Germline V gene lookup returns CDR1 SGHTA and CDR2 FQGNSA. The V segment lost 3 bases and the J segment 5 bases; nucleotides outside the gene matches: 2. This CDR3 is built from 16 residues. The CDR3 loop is CASSLGTSGGNNEQFF. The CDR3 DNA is TGTGCCAGCAGCTTGGGGACTAGCGGGGGGAACAATGAGCAGTTCTTC.

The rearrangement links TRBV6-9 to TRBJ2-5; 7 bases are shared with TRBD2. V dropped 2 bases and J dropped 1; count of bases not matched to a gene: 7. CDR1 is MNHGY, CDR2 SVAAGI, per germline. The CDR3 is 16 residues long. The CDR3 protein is CASSYPKWGGQETQYF. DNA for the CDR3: TGTGCCAGCAGTTATCCCAAATGGGGGGGCCAAGAGACCCAGTACTTC.

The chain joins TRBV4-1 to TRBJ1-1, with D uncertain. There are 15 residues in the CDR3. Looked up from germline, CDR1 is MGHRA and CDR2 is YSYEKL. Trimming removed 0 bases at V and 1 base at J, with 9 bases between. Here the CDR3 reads CASSQDNGQNTEAFF. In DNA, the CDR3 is TGCGCCAGCAGCCAAGATAACGGCCAGAACACTGAAGCTTTCTTT.

The CDR3 coding sequence is TGTGCCAGTAGTCCCCCGCTGGGGGCGGGTTTCAATCAGCCCCAGCATTTT. Translation gives CASSPPLGAGFNQPQHF. The rearrangement links TRBV19 to TRBJ1-5, with D maybe TRBD1 (6 bases). CDR3 length: 17 residues. With 5 bases removed from V and 3 bases from J, the gap between germline ends came to 20 bases. The germline V gene encodes CDR1 LNHDA and CDR2 SQIVND (reference sequence).

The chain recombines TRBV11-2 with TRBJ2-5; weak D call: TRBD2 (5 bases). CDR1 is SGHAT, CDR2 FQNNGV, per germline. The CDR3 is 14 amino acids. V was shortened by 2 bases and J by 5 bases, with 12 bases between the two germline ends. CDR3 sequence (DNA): TGTGCCAGCAGCTTATCCCTGGGGAGCGAGACCCAGTACTTC. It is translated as CASSLSLGSETQYF. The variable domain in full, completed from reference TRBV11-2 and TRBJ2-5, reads EAGVAQSPRYKIIEKRQSVAFWCNPISGHATLYWYQQILGQGPKLLIQFQNNGVVDDSQLPKDRFSAERLKGVDSTLKIQPAKLEDSAVYLCASSLSLGSETQYFGPGTRLLVL.

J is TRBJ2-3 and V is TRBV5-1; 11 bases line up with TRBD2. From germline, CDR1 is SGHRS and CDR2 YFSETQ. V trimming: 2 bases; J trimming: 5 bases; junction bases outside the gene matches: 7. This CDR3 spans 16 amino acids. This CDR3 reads CASSLTSGGHLDTQYF. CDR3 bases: TGCGCCAGCAGCTTAACTAGCGGGGGCCATTTAGATACGCAGTATTTT.

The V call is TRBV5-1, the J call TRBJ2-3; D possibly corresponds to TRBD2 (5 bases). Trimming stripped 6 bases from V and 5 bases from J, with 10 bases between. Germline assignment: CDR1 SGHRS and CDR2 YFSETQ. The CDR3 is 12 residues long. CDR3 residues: CASTHGRDTQYF. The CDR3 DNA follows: TGCGCCAGCACCCATGGGAGAGATACGCAGTATTTT.

CDR3 nucleotide sequence: TGTGCCATCAGTGATCAGGGGAAGAACACTGAAGCTTTCTTT. Residues: CAISDQGKNTEAFF. V usage is TRBV10-3 and J usage is TRBJ1-1; D may be TRBD1 (6 bases). Trimming removed 3 bases from V and 1 base from J, with 9 bases in between. This CDR3 contains 14 residues. Germline V CDR1 and CDR2: ENHRY, SYGVKD.

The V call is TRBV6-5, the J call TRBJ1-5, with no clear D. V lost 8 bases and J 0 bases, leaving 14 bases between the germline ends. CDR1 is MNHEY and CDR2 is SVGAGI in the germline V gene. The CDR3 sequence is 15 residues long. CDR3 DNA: TGTGCCAGCCAGGAGAACACGAATAGCAATCAGCCCCAGCATTTT. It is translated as CASQENTNSNQPQHF.

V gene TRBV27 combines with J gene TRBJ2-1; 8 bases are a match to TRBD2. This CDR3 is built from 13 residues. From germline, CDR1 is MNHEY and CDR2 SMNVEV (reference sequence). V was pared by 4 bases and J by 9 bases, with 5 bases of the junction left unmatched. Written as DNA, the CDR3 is TGTGCCAGCAGTTCGGGACTAGTGAGTGAGCAGTTCTTC. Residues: CASSSGLVSEQFF.

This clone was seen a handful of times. CDR3 nucleotide sequence: TGCGCCAGCAGTGAAGGGACTGGTCATTCCAATGAGCAGTTCTTC. Protein: CASSEGTGHSNEQFF. The rearrangement links TRBV10-1 to TRBJ2-1; weak D call: TRBD2 (6 bases). The length of the CDR3 is 15 residues. Germline CDR1 and CDR2: WNHNN and SYGVQD (reference sequence). The V gene lost 3 bases and the J gene lost 6 bases, with 15 bases spanning the gap.

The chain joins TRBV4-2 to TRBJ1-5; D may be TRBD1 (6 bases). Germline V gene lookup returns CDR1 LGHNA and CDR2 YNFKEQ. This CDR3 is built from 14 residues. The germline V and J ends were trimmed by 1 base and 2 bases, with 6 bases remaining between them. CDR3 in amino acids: CASSQAGGNQPQHF. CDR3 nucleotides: TGTGCCAGCAGCCAAGCAGGGGGCAATCAGCCCCAGCATTTT.

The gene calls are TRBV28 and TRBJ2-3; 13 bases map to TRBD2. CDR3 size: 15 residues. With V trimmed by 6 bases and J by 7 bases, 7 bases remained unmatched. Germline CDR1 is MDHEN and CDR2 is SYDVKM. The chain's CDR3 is CASSLTSGGRNTQYF. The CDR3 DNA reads TGTGCCAGCAGCCTGACTAGCGGGGGGAGAAATACGCAGTATTTT.

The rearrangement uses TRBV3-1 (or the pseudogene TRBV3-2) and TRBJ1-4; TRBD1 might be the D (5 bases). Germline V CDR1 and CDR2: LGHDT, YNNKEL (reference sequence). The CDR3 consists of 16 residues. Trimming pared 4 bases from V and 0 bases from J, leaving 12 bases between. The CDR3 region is CASSRDRRATNEKLFF. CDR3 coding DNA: TGTGCCAGCAGCCGCGACAGACGTGCAACTAATGAAAAACTGTTTTTT.

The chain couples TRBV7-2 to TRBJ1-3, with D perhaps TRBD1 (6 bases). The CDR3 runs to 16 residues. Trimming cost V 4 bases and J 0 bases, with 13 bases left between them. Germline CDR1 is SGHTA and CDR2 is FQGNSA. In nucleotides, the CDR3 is TGTGCCAGCAGCTCTATAGGGGGGTTCTCTGGAAACACCATATATTTT. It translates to CASSSIGGFSGNTIYF.

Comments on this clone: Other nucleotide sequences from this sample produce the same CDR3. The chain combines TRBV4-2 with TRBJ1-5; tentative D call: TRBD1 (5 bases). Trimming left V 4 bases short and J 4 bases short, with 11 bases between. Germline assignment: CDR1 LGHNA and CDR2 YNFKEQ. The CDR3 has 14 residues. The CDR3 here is CASSLGTDNQPQHF. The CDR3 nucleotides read TGTGCCAGCAGCCTGGGGACGGATAATCAGCCCCAGCATTTT.

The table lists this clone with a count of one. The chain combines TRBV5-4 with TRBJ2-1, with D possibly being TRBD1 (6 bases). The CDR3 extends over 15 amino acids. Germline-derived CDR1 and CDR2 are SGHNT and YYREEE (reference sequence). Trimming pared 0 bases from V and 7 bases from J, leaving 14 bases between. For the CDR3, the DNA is TGTGCCAGCAGCTTGGGTGGGGGCGGTCGGAATGAGCAGTTCTTC. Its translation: CASSLGGGGRNEQFF. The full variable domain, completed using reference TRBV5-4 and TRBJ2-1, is ETGVTQSPTHLIKTRGQQVTLRCSSQSGHNTVSWYQQALGQGPQFIFQYYREEENGRGNFPPRFSGLQFPNYSSELNVNALELDDSALYLCASSLGGGGRNEQFFGPGTRLTVL.

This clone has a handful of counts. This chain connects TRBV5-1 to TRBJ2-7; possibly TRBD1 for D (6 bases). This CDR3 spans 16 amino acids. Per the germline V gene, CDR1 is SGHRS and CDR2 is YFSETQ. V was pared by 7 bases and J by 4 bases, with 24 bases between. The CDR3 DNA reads TGCGCCAGCTCAATGACGGGACAAACGTCGGCTTACGAGCAGTACTTC. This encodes CASSMTGQTSAYEQYF.

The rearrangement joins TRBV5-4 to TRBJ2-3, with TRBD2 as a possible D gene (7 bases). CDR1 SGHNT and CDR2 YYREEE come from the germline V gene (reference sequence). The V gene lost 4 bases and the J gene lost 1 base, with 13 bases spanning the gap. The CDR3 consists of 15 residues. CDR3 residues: CASSDGGLGTDTQYF. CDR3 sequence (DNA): TGTGCCAGCAGCGACGGGGGGCTGGGCACAGATACGCAGTATTTT.

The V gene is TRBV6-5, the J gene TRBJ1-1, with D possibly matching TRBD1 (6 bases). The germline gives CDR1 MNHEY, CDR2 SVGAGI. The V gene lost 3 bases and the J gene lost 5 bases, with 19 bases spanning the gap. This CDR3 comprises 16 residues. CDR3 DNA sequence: TGTGCCAGCAGTTATGGCGGGACATATGAACTGACTGAAGCTTTCTTT. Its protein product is CASSYGGTYELTEAFF.

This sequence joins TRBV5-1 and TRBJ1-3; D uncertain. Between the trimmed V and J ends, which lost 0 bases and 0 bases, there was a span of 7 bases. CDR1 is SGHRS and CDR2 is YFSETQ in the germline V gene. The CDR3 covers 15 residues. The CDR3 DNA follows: TGCGCCAGCAGCTTGGAGCCGGGCTCTGGAAACACCATATATTTT. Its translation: CASSLEPGSGNTIYF. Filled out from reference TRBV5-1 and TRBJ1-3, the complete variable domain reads KAGVTQTPRYLIKTRGQQVTLSCSPISGHRSVSWYQQTPGQGLQFLFEYFSETQRNKGNFPGRFSGRQFSNSRSEMNVSTLELGDSALYLCASSLEPGSGNTIYFGEGSWLTVV.

The CDR3 DNA is TGCGCCAGCAGTGGACAGGGGTTAGAAAAACTGTTTTTT. This codes for CASSGQGLEKLFF. This chain connects TRBV10-2 to TRBJ1-4, with 8 bases aligning to TRBD1. There are 13 residues in the CDR3. CDR1 is WSHSY and CDR2 is SAAADI in the germline V gene. V lost 4 bases and J lost 8; bases outside the gene matches: 3.

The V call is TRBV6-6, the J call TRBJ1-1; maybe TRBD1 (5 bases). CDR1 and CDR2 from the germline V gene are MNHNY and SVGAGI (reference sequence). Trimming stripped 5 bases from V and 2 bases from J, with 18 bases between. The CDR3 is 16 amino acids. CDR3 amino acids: CASSRTRPDINTEAFF. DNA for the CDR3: TGTGCCAGCAGTCGAACCAGACCGGACATCAACACTGAAGCTTTCTTT.

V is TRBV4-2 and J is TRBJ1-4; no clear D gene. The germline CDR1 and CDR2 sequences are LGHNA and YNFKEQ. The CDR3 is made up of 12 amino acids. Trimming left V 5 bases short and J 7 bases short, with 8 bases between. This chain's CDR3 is CASSSEGEKLFF. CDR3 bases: TGTGCCAGCAGCTCGGAGGGTGAAAAACTGTTTTTT.

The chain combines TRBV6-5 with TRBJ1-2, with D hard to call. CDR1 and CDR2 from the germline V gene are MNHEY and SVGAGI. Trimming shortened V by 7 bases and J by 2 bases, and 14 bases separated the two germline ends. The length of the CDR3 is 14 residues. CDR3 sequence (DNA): TGTGCCAGCAACCCGGGTTCCCGCAACTATGGCTACACCTTC. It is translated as CASNPGSRNYGYTF.